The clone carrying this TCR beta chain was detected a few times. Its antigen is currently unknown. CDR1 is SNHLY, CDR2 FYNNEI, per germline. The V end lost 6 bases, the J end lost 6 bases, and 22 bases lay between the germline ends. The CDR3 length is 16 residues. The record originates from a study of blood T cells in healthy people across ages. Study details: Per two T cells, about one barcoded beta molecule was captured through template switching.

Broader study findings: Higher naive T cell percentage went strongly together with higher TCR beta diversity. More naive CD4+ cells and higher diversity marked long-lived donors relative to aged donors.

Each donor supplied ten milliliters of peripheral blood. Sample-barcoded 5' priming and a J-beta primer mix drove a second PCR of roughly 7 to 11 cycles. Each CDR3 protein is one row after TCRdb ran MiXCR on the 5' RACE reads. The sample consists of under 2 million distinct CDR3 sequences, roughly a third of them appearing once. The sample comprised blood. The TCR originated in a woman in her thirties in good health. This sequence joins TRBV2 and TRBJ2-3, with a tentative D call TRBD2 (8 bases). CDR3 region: CASSQRGRGDPDTQYF. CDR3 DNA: TGTGCCAGCAGCCAAAGGGGGCGGGGGGACCCCGATACGCAGTATTTT.